This T cell receptor (beta chain) stems from a study of blood T cell repertoires in COVID-19. Overall study: The origin of the acute and convalescent COVID-19 samples was the United States, Italy and Spain. T cells, B-cell-depleted T cells, or PBMCs provided the cDNA or gDNA that served as material.

Trimming shortened V by 0 bases and J by 0 bases, and 10 bases separated the two germline ends. CDR1 is SGHRS, CDR2 YFSETQ, per germline. The length of the CDR3 is 16 residues. Methods used by the authors: Counts of nucleated cells, estimated from reference gene primer amplification, were obtained. Repertoires were generated with immunoSEQ multiplex PCR, while TCRdb's copy carries only in-frame clones and drops some. V, J and clone size are those of that table, while D and trimming were read from the DNA. The sample gives approximately 67,000 clones, more than 75% of which show up once; 6.5% to 8.5% is in the top ten.

V gene TRBV5-1 combines with J gene TRBJ1-3; D unresolved. This TCR came from a man in his fifties or sixties with active COVID-19. The specimen was peripheral blood. The CDR3 sequence: CASSLGAPNSGNTIYF. The CDR3 bases are TGCGCCAGCAGCTTGGGGGCACCCAACTCTGGAAACACCATATATTTT.